The sequence of this TCR beta chain was determined in a study of T cell responses to AZD1222 COVID-19 vaccine. Study at large: It was second doses at about 4 or about 12 weeks that were pooled.

The CDR3 runs to 14 residues. V dropped 3 bases and J dropped 10 bases, with 13 bases sitting between them. Per germline, CDR1 MNHNY and CDR2 SVGAGI (reference sequence). Comments on this clone: Its antigen is unidentified.

Method: immunoSEQ multiplex PCR; TCRdb's copy keeps in-frame clones and lacks some. The table lists 100,000 or so clones, roughly nine tenths of them singletons, with 15% to 20% in the top ten. Study-wide points: Donors were mostly white British, more females; clonal diversity possibly underestimated.

The source material was peripheral blood, sampled on day 0 of AZD1222 vaccination. The chain combines TRBV6-6 with TRBJ1-6, with a weak D call TRBD1 (5 bases). This TCR came from an adult in good health. The CDR3 sequence is CASSYRDLRSPLHF. CDR3 in DNA: TGTGCCAGCAGTTATAGGGACCTAAGGTCACCCCTCCACTTT.